This T cell receptor beta chain came from a study of blood T cell repertoires in COVID-19. V was clipped by 4 bases and J by 7 bases; unmatched bases: 7. This CDR3 has 15 amino acids. TCRdb keeps only in-frame clones here, not all; method: immunoSEQ multiplex PCR. The sample includes some 290,000 clones, about 86% seen only once; the top ten take less than 4.5%. The rearrangement links TRBV23-1 to TRBJ1-6; 7 bases fit TRBD1. TRBV23-1 is recorded as an ORF, its role being uncertain. This clonotype was obtained from a young man with active or convalescent COVID-19. What was sequenced was peripheral blood. The CDR3 nucleotides read TGCGCCAGCAGTCTCCAGACAGGGAAGAATTCACCCCTCCACTTT. It encodes CASSLQTGKNSPLHF.